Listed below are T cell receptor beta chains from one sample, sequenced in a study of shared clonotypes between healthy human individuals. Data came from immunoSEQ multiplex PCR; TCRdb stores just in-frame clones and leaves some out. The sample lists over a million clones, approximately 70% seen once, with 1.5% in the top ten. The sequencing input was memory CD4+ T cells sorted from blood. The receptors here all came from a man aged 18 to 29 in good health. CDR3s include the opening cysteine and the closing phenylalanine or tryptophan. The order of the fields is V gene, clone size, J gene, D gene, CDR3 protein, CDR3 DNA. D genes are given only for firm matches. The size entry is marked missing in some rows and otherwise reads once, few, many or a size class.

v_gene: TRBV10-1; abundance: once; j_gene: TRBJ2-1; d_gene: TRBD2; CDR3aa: CASSVGTSASLQFF; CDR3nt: TGCGCCAGCAGTGTCGGGACTAGCGCTTCCCTGCAGTTCTTC
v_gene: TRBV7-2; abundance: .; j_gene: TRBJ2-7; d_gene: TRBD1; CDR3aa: CASSLNPGQIYEQYF; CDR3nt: TGTGCCAGCAGCTTAAACCCGGGACAGATCTACGAGCAGTACTTC
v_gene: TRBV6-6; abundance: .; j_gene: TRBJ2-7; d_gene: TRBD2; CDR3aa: CASSYSREAYEQYF; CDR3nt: TGTGCCAGCAGTTACTCACGGGAGGCCTACGAGCAGTACTTC
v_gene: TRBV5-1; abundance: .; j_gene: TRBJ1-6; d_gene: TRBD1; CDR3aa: CASSSGTVNSPLHF; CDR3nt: TGCGCCAGCAGCTCGGGGACAGTTAATTCACCCCTCCACTTT
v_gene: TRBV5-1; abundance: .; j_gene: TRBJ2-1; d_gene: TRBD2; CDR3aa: CASSLGLAGGPSSYNEQFF; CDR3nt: TGCGCCAGCAGCTTGGGGCTAGCGGGAGGGCCGAGCTCCTACAATGAGCAGTTCTTC
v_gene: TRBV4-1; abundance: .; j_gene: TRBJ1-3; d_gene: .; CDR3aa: CASSQPRVVNTIYF; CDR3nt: TGCGCCAGCAGCCAACCAAGGGTTGTAAACACCATATATTTT
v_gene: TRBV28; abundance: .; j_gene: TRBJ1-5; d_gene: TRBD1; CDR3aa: CASSHQGPGTGIGPQHF; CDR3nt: TGTGCCAGCAGCCATCAAGGACCCGGGACAGGGATCGGGCCCCAGCATTTT
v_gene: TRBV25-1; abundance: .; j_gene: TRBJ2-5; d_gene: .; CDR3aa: CASSEGEGAGETQYF; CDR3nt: TGTGCCAGCAGTGAAGGGGAGGGGGCAGGGGAGACCCAGTACTTC
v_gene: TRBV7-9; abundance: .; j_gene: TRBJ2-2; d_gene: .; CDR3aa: CASSPPANTGELFF; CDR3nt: TGTGCCAGCAGCCCGCCCGCGAACACCGGGGAGCTGTTTTTT
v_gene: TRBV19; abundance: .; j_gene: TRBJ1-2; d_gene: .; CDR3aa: CASTPSEQIYGYTF; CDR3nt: TGTGCCAGTACCCCGTCGGAGCAGATCTATGGCTACACCTTC
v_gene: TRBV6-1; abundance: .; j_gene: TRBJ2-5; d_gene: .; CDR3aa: CASTSLETQYF; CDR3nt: TGTGCCAGCACTAGCTTGGAGACCCAGTACTTC
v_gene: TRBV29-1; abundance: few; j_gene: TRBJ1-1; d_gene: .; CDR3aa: CSVRAGPTEAFF; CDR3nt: TGCAGCGTTCGGGCAGGGCCCACTGAAGCTTTCTTT
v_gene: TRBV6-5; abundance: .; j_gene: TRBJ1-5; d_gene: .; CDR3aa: CASSYLRNQPQHF; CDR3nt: TGTGCCAGCAGTTACTTACGCAATCAGCCCCAGCATTTT
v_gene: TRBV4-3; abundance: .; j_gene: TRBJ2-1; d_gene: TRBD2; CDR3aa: CASSQPAGTSGSNEQFF; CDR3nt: TGCGCCAGCAGCCAACCCGCCGGGACTAGCGGAAGCAATGAGCAGTTCTTC
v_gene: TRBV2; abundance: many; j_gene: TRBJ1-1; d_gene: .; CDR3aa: CASSEYGSEAFF; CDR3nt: TGTGCCAGCAGTGAATATGGCAGTGAAGCTTTCTTT
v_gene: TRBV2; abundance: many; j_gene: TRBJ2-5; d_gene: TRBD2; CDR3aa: CASGTSVQETQYF; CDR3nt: TGTGCCAGCGGAACTAGCGTGCAAGAGACCCAGTACTTC
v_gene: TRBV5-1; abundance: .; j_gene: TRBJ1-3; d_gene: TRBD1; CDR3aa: CASSGGQGALGNTIYF; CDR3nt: TGCGCCAGCAGCGGCGGACAGGGGGCACTTGGAAACACCATATATTTT
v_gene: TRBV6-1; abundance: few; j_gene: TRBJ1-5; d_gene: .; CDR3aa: CASSENGGGLGNQPQHF; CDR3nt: TGTGCCAGCAGTGAAAACGGAGGCGGCCTAGGCAATCAGCCCCAGCATTTT
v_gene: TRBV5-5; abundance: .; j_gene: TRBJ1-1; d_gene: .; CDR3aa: CASSLRNPLLNTEAFF; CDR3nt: TGTGCCAGCAGCTTGAGGAATCCCCTCCTGAACACTGAAGCTTTCTTT
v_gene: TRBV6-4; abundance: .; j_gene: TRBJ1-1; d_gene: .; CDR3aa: CASSPGQGNTEAFF; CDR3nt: TGTGCCAGCAGCCCCGGGCAGGGTAACACTGAAGCTTTCTTT
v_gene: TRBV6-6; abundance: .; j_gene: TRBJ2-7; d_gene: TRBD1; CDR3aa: CASTMAGGYEQYF; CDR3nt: TGTGCCAGCACCATGGCAGGGGGCTACGAGCAGTACTTC
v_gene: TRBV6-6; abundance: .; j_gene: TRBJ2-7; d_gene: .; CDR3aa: CASSYPGRGPSEQYF; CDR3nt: TGTGCCAGCAGTTACCCGGGCCGGGGGCCGAGCGAGCAGTACTTC
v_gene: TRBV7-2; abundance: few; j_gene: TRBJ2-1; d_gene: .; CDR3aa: CASSLGPGSYNEQFF; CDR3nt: TGTGCCAGCAGCTTAGGGCCAGGGTCCTACAATGAGCAGTTCTTC
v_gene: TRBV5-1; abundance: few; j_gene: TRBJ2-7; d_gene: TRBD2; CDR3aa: CASSWTLAGEGYEQYF; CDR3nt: TGCGCCAGCAGTTGGACATTAGCGGGAGAGGGTTACGAGCAGTACTTC
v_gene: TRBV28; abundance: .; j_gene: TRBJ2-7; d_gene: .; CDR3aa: CASLDQRYEQYF; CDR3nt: TGTGCCAGCCTGGACCAACGCTACGAGCAGTACTTC
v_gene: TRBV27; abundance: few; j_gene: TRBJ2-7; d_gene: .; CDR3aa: CASSLGGGPTYEQYF; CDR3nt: TGTGCCAGCAGTTTAGGCGGGGGCCCTACCTACGAGCAGTACTTC
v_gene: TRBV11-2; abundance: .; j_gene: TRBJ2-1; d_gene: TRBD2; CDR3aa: CASSLVAGPYNEQFF; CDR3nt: TGTGCCAGCAGCTTAGTAGCGGGTCCCTACAATGAGCAGTTCTTC
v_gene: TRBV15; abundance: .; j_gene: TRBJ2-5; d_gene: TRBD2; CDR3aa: CATSRGGETQYF; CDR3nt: TGTGCCACCAGCCGGGGGGGAGAGACCCAGTACTTC
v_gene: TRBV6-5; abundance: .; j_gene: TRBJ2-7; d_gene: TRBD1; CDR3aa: CASSYSMTGFEQYF; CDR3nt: TGTGCCAGCAGTTACTCAATGACAGGGTTTGAGCAGTACTTC
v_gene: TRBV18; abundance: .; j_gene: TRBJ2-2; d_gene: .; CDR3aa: CASSVLAGTNTGELFF; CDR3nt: TGTGCCAGCTCAGTGTTGGCGGGGACTAACACCGGGGAGCTGTTTTTT
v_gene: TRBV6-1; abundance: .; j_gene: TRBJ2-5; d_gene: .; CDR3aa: CASRSDPLGQETQYF; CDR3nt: TGTGCCAGCAGATCGGACCCGCTGGGCCAAGAGACCCAGTACTTC
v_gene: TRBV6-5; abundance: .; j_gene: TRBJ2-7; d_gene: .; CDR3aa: CASSYTGGRYEQYF; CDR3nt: TGTGCCAGCAGTTACACCGGGGGGCGGTACGAGCAGTACTTC
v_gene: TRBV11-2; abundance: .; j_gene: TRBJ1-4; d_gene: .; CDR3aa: CASSPQSLEKLFF; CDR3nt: TGTGCCAGCAGCCCCCAGAGTCTCGAAAAACTGTTTTTT
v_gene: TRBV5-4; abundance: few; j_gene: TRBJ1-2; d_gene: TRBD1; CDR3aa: CASSLAGGGFYGYTF; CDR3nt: TGTGCCAGCAGCTTGGCAGGGGGCGGATTCTATGGCTACACCTTC
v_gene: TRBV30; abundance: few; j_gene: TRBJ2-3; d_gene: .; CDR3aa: CAWDLSTDTQYF; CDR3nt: TGTGCCTGGGACCTAAGCACAGATACGCAGTATTTT
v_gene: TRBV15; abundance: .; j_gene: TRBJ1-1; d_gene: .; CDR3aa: CATSRAGGAEAFF; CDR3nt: TGTGCCACCAGCAGAGCGGGCGGTGCCGAAGCTTTCTTT
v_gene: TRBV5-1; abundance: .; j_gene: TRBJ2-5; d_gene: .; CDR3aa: CASSLGGTQETQYF; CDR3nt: TGCGCCAGCAGCCTCGGCGGCACCCAAGAGACCCAGTACTTC
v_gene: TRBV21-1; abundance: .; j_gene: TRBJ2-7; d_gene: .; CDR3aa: CAKTGLAYEQYF; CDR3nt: TGTGCCAAGACGGGACTAGCCTACGAGCAGTACTTC
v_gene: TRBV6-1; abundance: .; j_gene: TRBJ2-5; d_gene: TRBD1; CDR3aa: CASSELDRVAQETQYF; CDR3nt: TGTGCCAGCAGTGAACTGGACAGGGTCGCTCAAGAGACCCAGTACTTC